The T cell receptor beta chain under discussion was sequenced for a study of blood T cell repertoires in COVID-19 (dated by TCRdb to between 2020 and 2021). About the investigation overall: Samples covering the acute and convalescent phases of COVID-19 were provided by collaborators in the United States, Italy and Spain. Where available, HLA class I and class II types were taken from metadata supplied by the sample provider and were not determined by assay-based typing. The prospective study material was composed of cDNA or gDNA derived from T cells, B-cell-depleted T cells, or PBMCs. Subjects who had been exposed to COVID-19, were actively infected with it, or had recovered from it provided the deeply sampled blood TCRbeta repertoires that made up the dataset. The samples were drawn from two sources: the first 160 participants of the ongoing ImmuneRACE study, and approximately 1,300 subjects contributed by 6 global collaborators. Nearly every sample came with metadata listing a de-identified subject ID, COVID-19 status, age in years and sex. The repertoires were released in a freely available public database intended as a resource for research on the immune response to SARS-CoV-2. Broad study findings and their caveats: The quantity of clinical and demographic metadata differed by source and by participant and was supplied without curation.

Trimmed from V: 5 bases; trimmed from J: 5 bases; junction bases lacking a gene match: 8. CDR1 and CDR2 are read off the germline V gene (reference sequence) as SEHNR and FQNEAQ. Its CDR3 holds 14 amino acids, cysteine through phenylalanine. Here the CDR3 DNA is all that survives: 42 bases in frame from base 1. Participants in the prospective study were enrolled through a virtual design, were aged roughly 18 to 100 years, and lived in roughly 24 United States geographic areas. In the prospective study, cohorts were assigned on the basis of participant-reported clinical history obtained from a screening survey and a study questionnaire. Exposed participants were defined as having been in contact with someone with a PCR-confirmed or clinician-diagnosed COVID-19 case within 2 weeks of study entry. In the prospective study, whole blood, serum and a nasopharyngeal or oropharyngeal swab were collected from each participant by mobile phlebotomists. Participants in the prospective study had the option to provide additional blood draws and questionnaires over a roughly 2-month period. Blood samples from the prospective study were shipped frozen or at room temperature prior to DNA extraction.

As for this clone: The antigen it recognizes is unknown. Base qualities were left out, and no much larger clone turns up one base away.

TCRbeta CDR3 regions were amplified from genomic DNA by means of the immunoSEQ Assay, a bias-controlled multiplex PCR. The original pipeline was this. The number of nucleated cells in each sample was estimated by amplification of reference gene primers within the assay. To quantify the absolute abundance of each unique TCRbeta CDR3 rearrangement, sequence reads were collapsed and filtered. Productive Simpson clonality was computed per sample as the square root of Simpson's diversity index over productive rearrangements. TCRdb holds this immuneACCESS table with in-frame rearrangements only. Some clones are missing; in checked studies, unresolved V genes explain under half, and the rest has no known cause. D and trimming come from the DNA, and the V and J calls and clone size come from that table. This sample comprises 360,000 or so clones, 85% to 90% of them detected only once. The top ten constitute over 1% of the sample.

Sequences were obtained from PBMCs or T cells enriched from blood (not recorded which). This TCR derives from a woman younger than 45 who had been exposed to COVID-19. The sequence links TRBV7-9 to TRBJ1-2, with 7 bases aligning to TRBD1. The nucleotide sequence reads as follows: TGTGCCAGCAGCCTACAGGGGAACCGGTATGGCTACACCTTC. Translated, this is CASSLQGNRYGYTF.